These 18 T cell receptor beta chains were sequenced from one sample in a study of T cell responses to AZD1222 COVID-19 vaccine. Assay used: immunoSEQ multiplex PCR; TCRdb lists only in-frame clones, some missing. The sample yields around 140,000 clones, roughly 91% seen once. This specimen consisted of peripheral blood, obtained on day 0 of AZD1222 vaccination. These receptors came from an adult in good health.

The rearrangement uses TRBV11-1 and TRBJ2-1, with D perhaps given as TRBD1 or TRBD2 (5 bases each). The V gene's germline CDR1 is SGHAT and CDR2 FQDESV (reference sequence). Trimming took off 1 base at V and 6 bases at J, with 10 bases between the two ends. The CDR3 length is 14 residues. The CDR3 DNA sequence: TGTGCCAGCAGCTTAGGGTCGGGGACCAATGAGCAGTTCTTC. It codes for CASSLGSGTNEQFF.

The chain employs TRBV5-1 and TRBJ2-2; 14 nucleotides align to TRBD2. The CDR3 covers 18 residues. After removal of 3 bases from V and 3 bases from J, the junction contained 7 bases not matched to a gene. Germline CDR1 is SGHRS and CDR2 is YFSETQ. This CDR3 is CASSYTGLAGVYTGELFF. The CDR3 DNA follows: TGCGCCAGCAGCTACACGGGACTAGCGGGGGTCTACACCGGGGAGCTGTTTTTT.

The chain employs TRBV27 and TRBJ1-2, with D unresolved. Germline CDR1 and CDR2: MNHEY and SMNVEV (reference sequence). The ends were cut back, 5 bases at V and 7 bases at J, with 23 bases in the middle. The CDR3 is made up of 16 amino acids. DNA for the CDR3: TGTGCCAGCAGTCCCCTCGGTAGCTTTACACTGAGTGGCTACACCTTC. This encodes CASSPLGSFTLSGYTF.

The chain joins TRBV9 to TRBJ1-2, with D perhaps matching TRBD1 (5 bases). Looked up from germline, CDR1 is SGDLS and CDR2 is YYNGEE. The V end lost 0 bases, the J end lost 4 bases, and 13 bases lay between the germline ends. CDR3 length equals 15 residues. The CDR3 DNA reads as TGTGCCAGCAGCGTAGATCCGGGAACAGGCTATGGCTACACCTTC. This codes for CASSVDPGTGYGYTF. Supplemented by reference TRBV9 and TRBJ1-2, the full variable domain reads DSGVTQTPKHLITATGQRVTLRCSPRSGDLSVYWYQQSLDQGLQFLIQYYNGEERAKGNILERFSAQQFPDLHSELNLSSLELGDSALYFCASSVDPGTGYGYTFGSGTRLTVV.

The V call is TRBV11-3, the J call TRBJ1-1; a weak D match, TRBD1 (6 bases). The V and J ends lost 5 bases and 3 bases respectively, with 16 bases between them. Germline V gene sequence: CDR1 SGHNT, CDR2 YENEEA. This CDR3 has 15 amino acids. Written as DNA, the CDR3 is TGTGCCAGCAGCCACCAACAGGGAGGGTACACTGAAGCTTTCTTT. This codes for CASSHQQGGYTEAFF. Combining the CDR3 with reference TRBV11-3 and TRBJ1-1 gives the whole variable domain EAGVVQSPRYKIIEKKQPVAFWCNPISGHNTLYWYLQNLGQGPELLIRYENEEAVDDSQLPKDRFSAERLKGVDSTLKIQPAELGDSAVYLCASSHQQGGYTEAFFGQGTRLTVV.

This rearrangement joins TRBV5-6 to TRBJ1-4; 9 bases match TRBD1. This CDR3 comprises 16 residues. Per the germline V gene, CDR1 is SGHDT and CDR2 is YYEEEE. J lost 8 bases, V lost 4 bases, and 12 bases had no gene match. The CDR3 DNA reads TGTGCCAGCAGCGTCCTACGGACAGGGGTGAGAGAAAAACTGTTTTTT. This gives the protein CASSVLRTGVREKLFF.

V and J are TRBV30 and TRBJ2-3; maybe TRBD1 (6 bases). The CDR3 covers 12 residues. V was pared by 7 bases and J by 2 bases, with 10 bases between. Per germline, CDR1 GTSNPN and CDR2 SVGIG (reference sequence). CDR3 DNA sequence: TGTGCCTCCCAGGGGCTCACAGATACGCAGTATTTT. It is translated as CASQGLTDTQYF. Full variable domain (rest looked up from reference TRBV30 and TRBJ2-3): SQTIHQWPATLVQPVGSPLSLECTVEGTSNPNLYWYRQAAGRGLQLLFYSVGIGQISSEVPQNLSASRPQDRQFILSSKKLLLSDSGFYLCASQGLTDTQYFGPGTRLTVL.

The DNA for the CDR3 is TGTGCCAGCAGCTTAGGGACAGATCCTCAAGAGACCCAGTACTTC. Protein product: CASSLGTDPQETQYF. The chain is built from TRBV7-3 and TRBJ2-5, with TRBD1 matching over 7 bases. V shed 2 bases and J 2 bases; nucleotides not matched to a gene: 5. Germline V gene sequence: CDR1 SGHTA, CDR2 FQGTGA. The CDR3 has 15 residues.

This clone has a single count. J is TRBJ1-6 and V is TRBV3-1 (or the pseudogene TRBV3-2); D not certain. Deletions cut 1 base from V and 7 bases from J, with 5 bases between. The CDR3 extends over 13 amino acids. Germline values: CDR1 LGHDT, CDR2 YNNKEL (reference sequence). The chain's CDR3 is CASSQGENSPLHF. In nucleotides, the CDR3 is TGTGCCAGCAGCCAAGGGGAAAATTCACCCCTCCACTTT.

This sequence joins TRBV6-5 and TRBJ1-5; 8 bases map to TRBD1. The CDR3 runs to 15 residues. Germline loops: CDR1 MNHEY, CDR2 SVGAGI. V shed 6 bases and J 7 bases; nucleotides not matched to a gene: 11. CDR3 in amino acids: CASRFDRGGWQPQHF. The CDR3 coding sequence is TGTGCCAGCAGATTCGACAGGGGTGGGTGGCAGCCCCAGCATTTT.

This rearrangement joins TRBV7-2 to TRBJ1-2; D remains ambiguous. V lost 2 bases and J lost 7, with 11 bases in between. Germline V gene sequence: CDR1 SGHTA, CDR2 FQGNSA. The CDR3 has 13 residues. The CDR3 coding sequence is TGTGCCAGCAGCTTATCGAATTTTCTTGGCTACACCTTC. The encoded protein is CASSLSNFLGYTF.

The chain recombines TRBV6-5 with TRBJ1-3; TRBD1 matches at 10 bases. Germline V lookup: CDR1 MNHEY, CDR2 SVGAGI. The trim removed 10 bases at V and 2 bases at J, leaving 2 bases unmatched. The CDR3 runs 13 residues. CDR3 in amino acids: CATGTGAGNTIYF. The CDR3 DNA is TGTGCCACCGGGACAGGGGCTGGAAACACCATATATTTT.

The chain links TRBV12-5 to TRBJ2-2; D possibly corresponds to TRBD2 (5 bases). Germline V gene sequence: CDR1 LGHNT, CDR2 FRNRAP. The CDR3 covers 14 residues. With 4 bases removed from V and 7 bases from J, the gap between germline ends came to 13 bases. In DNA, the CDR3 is TGTGCTAGTGGTTCCGGACTTCTCGGCGGGGAGCTGTTTTTT. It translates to CASGSGLLGGELFF. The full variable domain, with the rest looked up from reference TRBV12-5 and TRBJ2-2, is DARVTQTPRHKVTEMGQEVTMRCQPILGHNTVFWYRQTMMQGLELLAYFRNRAPLDDSGMPKDRFSAEMPDATLATLKIQPSEPRDSAVYFCASGSGLLGGELFFGEGSRLTVL.

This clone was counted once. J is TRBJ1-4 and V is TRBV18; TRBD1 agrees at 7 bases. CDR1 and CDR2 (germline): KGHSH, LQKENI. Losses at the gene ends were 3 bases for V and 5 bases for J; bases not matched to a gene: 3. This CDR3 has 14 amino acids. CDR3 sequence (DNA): TGTGCCAGCTCACCGGGACAGCCAAATGAAAAACTGTTTTTT. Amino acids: CASSPGQPNEKLFF. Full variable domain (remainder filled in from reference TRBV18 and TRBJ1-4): NAGVMQNPRHLVRRRGQEARLRCSPMKGHSHVYWYRQLPEEGLKFMVYLQKENIIDESGMPKERFSAEFPKEGPSILRIQQVVRGDSAAYFCASSPGQPNEKLFFGSGTQLSVL.

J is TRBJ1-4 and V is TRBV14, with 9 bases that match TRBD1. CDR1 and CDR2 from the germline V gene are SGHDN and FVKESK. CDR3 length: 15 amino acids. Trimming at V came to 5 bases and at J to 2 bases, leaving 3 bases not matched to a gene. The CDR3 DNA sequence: TGTGCCAGCAGCGCAACAGGGGGCACTAATGAAAAACTGTTTTTT. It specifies CASSATGGTNEKLFF.

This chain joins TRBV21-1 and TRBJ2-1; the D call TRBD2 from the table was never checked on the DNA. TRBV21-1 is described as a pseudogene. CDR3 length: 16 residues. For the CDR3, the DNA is TGTGCCAGCAGCAAATGGGAGGGGCTGGTTTTTGATGAGCAGTTCTTC. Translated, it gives CASSKWEGLVFDEQFF.

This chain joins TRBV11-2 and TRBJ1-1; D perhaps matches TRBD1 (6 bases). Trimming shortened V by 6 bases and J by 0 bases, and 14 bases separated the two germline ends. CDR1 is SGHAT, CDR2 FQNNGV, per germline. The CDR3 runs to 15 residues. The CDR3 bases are TGTGCCAGCAGTTTCACAGGGTACATGAACACTGAAGCTTTCTTT. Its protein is CASSFTGYMNTEAFF.

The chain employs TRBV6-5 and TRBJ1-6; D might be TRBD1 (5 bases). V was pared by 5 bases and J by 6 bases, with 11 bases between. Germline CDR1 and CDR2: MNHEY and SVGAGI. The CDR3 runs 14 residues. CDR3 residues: CASSPYRLNSPLHF. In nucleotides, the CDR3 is TGTGCCAGCAGTCCCTACAGGCTTAATTCACCCCTCCACTTT.